The rows below give T cell receptor beta chains drawn from one sample of a study of blood T cell repertoires in COVID-19. Profiling relied on immunoSEQ multiplex PCR, and the TCRdb table lists in-frame clones only, not all of them. The sample contains around 180,000 clones, 83% of which appear only once. The sample was peripheral blood. These receptors all come from a human donor in a cohort sampled during active COVID-19. CDR3s include the opening cysteine and the closing phenylalanine or tryptophan.

v_call cdr3_aa
TRBV6-2/TRBV6-3 CASSSHGGIFQETQYF
TRBV9 CASSVASGGSYEQYF
TRBV7-9 CASGTLDRVQPQHF
TRBV29-1 CSVGEGDEQYF
TRBV3-1/TRBV3-2 CASSRLAGGHEQYF
TRBV7-2 CASSLWRSTGELFF
TRBV6-5 CASSYEAETQYF
TRBV9 CASSVAGQLVNEQFF
TRBV28 CASRSTSGSHHF
TRBV3-1/TRBV3-2 CASSHGQGGTGELFF
TRBV27 CASSLGWVGAAGEQYF
TRBV18 CASSDLAGVNNEQFF
TRBV7-2 CASSLAAGDVSGYTF
TRBV23-1 CASSQALGQGGNSPLHF
TRBV6-2/TRBV6-3 CASSYDSTEAFF
TRBV2 CASSPDRGTEAFF
TRBV5-1 CASRGTGGTGELFF
TRBV10-3 CAISELAGPPRGTQYF
TRBV6-5 CASSSIVPTGTGELFF
TRBV15 CATSREQLGTGGGELFF
TRBV10-3 CAISENANQPQHF
TRBV19 CASSIRTSGNEQFF
TRBV5-4 CASSLGSSVNTEAFF
TRBV7-3 CASSLIRGRVPYNEQFF
TRBV28 CASSPAGHPYEQYF
TRBV9 CASSERDRYNEQFF
TRBV7-2 CASSLPTGTWTGELFF
TRBV28 CASSTRRGAGANVLTF
TRBV9 CASSVTGGADYEQYF